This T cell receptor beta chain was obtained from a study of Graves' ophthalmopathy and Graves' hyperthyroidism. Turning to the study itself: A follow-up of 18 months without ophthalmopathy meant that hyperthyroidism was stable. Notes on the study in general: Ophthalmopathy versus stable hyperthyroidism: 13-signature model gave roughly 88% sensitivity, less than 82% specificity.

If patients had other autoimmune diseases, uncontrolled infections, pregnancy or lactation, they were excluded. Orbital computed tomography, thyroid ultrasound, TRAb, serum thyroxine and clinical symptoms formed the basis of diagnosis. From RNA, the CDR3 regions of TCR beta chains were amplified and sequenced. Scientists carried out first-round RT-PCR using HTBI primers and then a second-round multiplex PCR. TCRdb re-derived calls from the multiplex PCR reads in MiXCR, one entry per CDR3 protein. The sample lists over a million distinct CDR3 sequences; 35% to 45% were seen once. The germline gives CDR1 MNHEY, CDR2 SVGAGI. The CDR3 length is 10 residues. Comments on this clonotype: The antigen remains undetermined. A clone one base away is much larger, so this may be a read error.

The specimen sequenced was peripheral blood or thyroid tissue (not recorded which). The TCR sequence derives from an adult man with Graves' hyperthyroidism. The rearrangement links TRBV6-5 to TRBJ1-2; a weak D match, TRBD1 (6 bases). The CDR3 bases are TGTGGCATAGGGGGCTATGGCTACACCTTC. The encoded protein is CGIGGYGYTF.